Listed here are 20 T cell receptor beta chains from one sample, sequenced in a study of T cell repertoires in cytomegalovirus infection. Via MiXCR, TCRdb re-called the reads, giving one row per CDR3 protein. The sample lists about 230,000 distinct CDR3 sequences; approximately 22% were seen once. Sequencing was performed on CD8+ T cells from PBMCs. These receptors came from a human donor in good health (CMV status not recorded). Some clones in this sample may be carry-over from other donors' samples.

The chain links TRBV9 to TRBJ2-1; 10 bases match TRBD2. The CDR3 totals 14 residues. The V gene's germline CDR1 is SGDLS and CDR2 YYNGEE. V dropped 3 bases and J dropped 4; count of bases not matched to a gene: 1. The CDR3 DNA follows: TGTGCCAGCAGCGCTAGCGGGGGATACAATGAGCAGTTCTTC. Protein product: CASSASGGYNEQFF.

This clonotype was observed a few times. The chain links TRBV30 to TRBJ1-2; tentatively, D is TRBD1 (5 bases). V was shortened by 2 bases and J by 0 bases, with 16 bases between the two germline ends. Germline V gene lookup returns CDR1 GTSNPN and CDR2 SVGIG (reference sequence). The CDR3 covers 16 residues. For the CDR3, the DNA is TGTGCCTGGAGTCAAGGGGAGGGCGCATCTAACTATGGCTACACCTTC. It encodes CAWSQGEGASNYGYTF.

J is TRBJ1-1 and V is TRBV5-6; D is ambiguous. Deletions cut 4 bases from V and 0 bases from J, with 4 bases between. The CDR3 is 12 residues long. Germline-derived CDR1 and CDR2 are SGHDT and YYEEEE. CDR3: CASSVVNTEAFF. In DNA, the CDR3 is TGTGCCAGCAGCGTTGTGAACACTGAAGCTTTCTTT.

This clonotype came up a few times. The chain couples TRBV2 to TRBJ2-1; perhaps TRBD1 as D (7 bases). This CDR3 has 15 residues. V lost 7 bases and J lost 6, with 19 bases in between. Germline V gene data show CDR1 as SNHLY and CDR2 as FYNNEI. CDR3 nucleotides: TGTGCCAGCATGAGAGACAGGGACTGGGCCAATGAGCAGTTCTTC. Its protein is CASMRDRDWANEQFF.

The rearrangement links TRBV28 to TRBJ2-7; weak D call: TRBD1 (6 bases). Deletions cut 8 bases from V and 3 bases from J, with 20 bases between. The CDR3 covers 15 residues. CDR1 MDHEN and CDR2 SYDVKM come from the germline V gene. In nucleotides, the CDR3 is TGTGCCAGCGCCATTCAGATTGGGGGCGGCTACGAGCAGTACTTC. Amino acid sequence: CASAIQIGGGYEQYF.

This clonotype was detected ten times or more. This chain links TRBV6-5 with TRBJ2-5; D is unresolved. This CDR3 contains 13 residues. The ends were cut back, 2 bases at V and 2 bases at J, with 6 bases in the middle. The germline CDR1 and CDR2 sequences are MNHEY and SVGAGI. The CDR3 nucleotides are TGTGCCAGCAGTTACGCCAGGCAAGAGACCCAGTACTTC. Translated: CASSYARQETQYF.

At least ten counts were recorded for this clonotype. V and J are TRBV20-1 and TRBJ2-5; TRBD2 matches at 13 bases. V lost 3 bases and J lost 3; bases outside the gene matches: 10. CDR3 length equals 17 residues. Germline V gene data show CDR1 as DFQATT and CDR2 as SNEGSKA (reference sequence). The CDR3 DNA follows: TGCAGTGCTAGTGATGGACTAGCGGGGGACTTTAAAGAGACCCAGTACTTC. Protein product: CSASDGLAGDFKETQYF.

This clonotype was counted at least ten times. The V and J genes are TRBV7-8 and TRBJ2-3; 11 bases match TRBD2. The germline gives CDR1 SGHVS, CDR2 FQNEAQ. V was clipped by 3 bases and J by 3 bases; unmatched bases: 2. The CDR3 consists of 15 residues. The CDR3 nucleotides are TGTGCCAGCAGCTTCCTAGCGGGGGGTACAGATACGCAGTATTTT. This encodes CASSFLAGGTDTQYF. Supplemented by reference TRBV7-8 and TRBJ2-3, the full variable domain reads GAGVSQSPRYKVAKRGQDVALRCDPISGHVSLFWYQQALGQGPEFLTYFQNEAQLDKSGLPSDRFFAERPEGSVSTLKIQRTQQEDSAVYLCASSFLAGGTDTQYFGPGTRLTVL.

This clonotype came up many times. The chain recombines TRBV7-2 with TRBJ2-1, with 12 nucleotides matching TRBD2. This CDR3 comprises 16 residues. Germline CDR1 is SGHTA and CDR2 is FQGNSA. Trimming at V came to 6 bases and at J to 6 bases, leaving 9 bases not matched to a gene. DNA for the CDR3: TGTGCCAGCAGTTCTAGCGGGGGGGCTCTTCGCAATGAGCAGTTCTTC. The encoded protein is CASSSSGGALRNEQFF.

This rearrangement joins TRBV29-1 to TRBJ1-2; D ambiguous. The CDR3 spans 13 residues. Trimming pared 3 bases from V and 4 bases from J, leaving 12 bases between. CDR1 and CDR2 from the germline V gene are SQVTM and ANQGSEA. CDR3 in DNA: TGCAGCGTTGATGTTGGAAGTGGCTATGGCTACACCTTC. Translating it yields CSVDVGSGYGYTF.

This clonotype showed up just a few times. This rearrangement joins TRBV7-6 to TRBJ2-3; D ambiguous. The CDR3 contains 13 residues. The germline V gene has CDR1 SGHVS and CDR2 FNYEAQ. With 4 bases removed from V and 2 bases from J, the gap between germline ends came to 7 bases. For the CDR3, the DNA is TGTGCCAGCAGCTCCACCATCACAGATACGCAGTATTTT. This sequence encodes CASSSTITDTQYF.

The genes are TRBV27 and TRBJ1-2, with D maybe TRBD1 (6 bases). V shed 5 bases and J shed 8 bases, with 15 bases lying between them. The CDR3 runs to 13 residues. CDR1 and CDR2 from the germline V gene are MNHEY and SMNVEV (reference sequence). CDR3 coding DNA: TGTGCCAGCAGTCGCACGACAGGTGAAGGCTACACCTTC. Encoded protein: CASSRTTGEGYTF.

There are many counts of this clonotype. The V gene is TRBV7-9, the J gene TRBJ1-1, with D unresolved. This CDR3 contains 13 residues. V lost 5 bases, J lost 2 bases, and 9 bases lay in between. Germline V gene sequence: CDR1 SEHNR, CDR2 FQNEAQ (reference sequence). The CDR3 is CASSLEINTEAFF. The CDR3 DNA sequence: TGTGCCAGCAGCCTCGAGATCAACACTGAAGCTTTCTTT.

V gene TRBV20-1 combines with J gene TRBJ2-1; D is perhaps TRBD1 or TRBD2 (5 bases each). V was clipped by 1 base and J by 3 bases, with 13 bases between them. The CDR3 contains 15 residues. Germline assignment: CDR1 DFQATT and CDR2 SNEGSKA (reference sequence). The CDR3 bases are TGCAGTGCTAGAGGAGTGGGGGTGGGCTACAATGAGCAGTTCTTC. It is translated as CSARGVGVGYNEQFF.

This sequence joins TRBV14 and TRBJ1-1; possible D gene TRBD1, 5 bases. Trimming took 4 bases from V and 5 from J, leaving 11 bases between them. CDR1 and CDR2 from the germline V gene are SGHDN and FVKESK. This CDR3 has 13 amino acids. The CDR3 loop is CASSPSGHTEAFF. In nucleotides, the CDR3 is TGTGCCAGCAGCCCTTCAGGGCATACTGAAGCTTTCTTT. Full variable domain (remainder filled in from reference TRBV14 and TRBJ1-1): EAGVTQFPSHSVIEKGQTVTLRCDPISGHDNLYWYRRVMGKEIKFLLHFVKESKQDESGMPNNRFLAERTGGTYSTLKVQPAELEDSGVYFCASSPSGHTEAFFGQGTRLTVV.

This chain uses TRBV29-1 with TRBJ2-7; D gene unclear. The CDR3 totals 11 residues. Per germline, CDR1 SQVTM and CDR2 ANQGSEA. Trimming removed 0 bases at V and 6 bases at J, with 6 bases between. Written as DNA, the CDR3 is TGCAGCGTTGAAGAAGAACTCGAGCAGTACTTC. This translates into CSVEEELEQYF.

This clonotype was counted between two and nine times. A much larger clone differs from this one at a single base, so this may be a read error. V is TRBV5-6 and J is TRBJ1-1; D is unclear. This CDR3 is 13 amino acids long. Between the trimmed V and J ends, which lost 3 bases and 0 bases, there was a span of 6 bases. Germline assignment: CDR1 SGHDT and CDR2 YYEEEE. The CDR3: CASSSIMNTEAFF. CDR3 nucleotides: TGTGCCAGCAGCTCCATTATGAACACTGAAGCTTTCTTT.

CDR3 DNA: TGTGCCAGACCACGGGTATCCAATGAGCAGTTCTTC. It translates to CARPRVSNEQFF. The V call is TRBV27, the J call TRBJ2-1; D unclear. CDR1 and CDR2 (germline): MNHEY, SMNVEV (reference sequence). V dropped 9 bases and J dropped 6 bases, with 12 bases sitting between them. The CDR3 is made up of 12 amino acids.

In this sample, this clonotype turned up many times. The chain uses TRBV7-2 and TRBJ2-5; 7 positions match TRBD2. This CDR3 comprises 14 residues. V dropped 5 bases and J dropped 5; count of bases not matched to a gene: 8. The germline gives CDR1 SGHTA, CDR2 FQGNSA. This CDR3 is CASSIPSGRETQYF. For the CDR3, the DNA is TGTGCCAGCAGCATCCCTAGCGGTCGCGAGACCCAGTACTTC.

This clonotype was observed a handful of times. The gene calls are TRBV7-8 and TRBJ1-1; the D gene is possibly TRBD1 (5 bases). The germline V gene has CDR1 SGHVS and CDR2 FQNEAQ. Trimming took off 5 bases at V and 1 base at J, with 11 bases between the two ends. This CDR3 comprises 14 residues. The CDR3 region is CASSPGHSNTEAFF. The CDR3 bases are TGTGCCAGCAGCCCGGGGCACTCGAACACTGAAGCTTTCTTT.